Listed here are 27 T cell receptor beta chains from one sample, sequenced in a study of T cell responses to AZD1222 COVID-19 vaccine. TCRdb's table, derived via immunoSEQ multiplex PCR, lists solely in-frame clones and lacks some. The sample shows about 180,000 clones, around 94% of them seen only once. The sample in question was peripheral blood, obtained 28 days after the second AZD1222 dose. The receptors stem from an adult who received the AZD1222 COVID-19 vaccine.

Note on this clone: The junction does not match germline at one end; this may be a read error. The chain combines TRBV7-7 with TRBJ2-5, with 7 nucleotides matching TRBD2. The CDR3 consists of 14 residues. Germline V lookup: CDR1 SSHAT, CDR2 FNYEAQ (reference sequence). The CDR3 loop reads CASSLPGEGKTQYF. The CDR3 DNA reads TGTGCTAGCAGCTTGCCCGGGGAGGGAAAGACCCAGTACTTC.

The gene calls are TRBV7-3 and TRBJ1-1, with D possibly matching TRBD1 (6 bases). Trimming removed 2 bases from V and 1 base from J, with 8 bases in between. The germline V gene encodes CDR1 SGHTA and CDR2 FQGTGA. The CDR3 length is 14 residues. The CDR3 DNA is TGTGCCAGCAGCTTAGGGGGCGGGAACACTGAAGCTTTCTTT. Translated: CASSLGGGNTEAFF.

This clone was picked up one time. The chain recombines TRBV11-3 with TRBJ1-4; 8 nucleotides line up with TRBD1. Germline CDR1 reads SGHNT; CDR2 reads YENEEA. The CDR3 runs 14 residues. The J segment lost 10 bases and the V segment lost 3 bases, leaving 7 bases of the junction unmatched. CDR3 residues: CASSFDRGKGKLFF. The CDR3 bases are TGTGCCAGCAGCTTTGACAGGGGAAAAGGAAAACTGTTTTTT. Variable domain in full (rest from reference TRBV11-3 and TRBJ1-4): EAGVVQSPRYKIIEKKQPVAFWCNPISGHNTLYWYLQNLGQGPELLIRYENEEAVDDSQLPKDRFSAERLKGVDSTLKIQPAELGDSAVYLCASSFDRGKGKLFFGSGTQLSVL.

Note on this clone: This same CDR3 is encoded by further DNA sequences in the sample. The V and J genes are TRBV28 and TRBJ1-1; a weak D match, TRBD1 (5 bases). Germline lookup yields CDR1 MDHEN and CDR2 SYDVKM. CDR3 length: 13 amino acids. Trimming took 3 bases from V and 4 from J, leaving 9 bases between them. In nucleotides, the CDR3 is TGTGCCAGCAGTTTCTCCGGGGCCACTGAAGCTTTCTTT. The encoded protein is CASSFSGATEAFF.

This sequence joins TRBV7-9 and TRBJ2-1; 12 bases agree with TRBD2. This CDR3 comprises 15 residues. V shed 4 bases, J shed 4 bases, and the junction held 2 bases outside the gene matches. The germline CDR1 and CDR2 sequences are SEHNR and FQNEAQ (reference sequence). CDR3 nucleotides: TGTGCCAGCAGCTCGACTAGCGGGGGATACAATGAGCAGTTCTTC. Its translation is CASSSTSGGYNEQFF. The full variable domain, in which reference TRBV7-9 and TRBJ2-1 provide the parts outside the CDR3, is DTGVSQNPRHKITKRGQNVTFRCDPISEHNRLYWYRQTLGQGPEFLTYFQNEAQLEKSRLLSDRFSAERPKGSFSTLEIQRTEQGDSAMYLCASSSTSGGYNEQFFGPGTRLTVL.

The J gene is TRBJ2-1, the V gene TRBV28, with D possibly matching TRBD1 (6 bases). Germline V gene data show CDR1 as MDHEN and CDR2 as SYDVKM. The CDR3 is 16 residues long. Trimming took off 6 bases at V and 0 bases at J, with 15 bases between the two ends. The CDR3 region is CASSTYRDLSYNEQFF. The CDR3 DNA is TGTGCCAGCAGCACCTACAGGGACCTCTCCTACAATGAGCAGTTCTTC.

The V and J genes are TRBV28 and TRBJ2-7; 7 bases align to TRBD2. The junction had 5 bases not matched to a gene; V was cut back by 2 bases and J by 4 bases. The CDR3 covers 14 residues. Germline CDR1 MDHEN, CDR2 SYDVKM. For the CDR3, the DNA is TGTGCCAGCAGTTTAGCGGGAGTAAGTTACGAGCAGTACTTC. This gives the protein CASSLAGVSYEQYF.

The DNA of the CDR3 is TGTGCCATCAGTGAGTCGTTCCAGGGCAATCAGCCCCAGCATTTT. Its protein is CAISESFQGNQPQHF. This rearrangement joins TRBV10-3 to TRBJ1-5; D not resolved. Trimming stripped 0 bases from V and 2 bases from J, with 8 bases between. Per germline, CDR1 ENHRY and CDR2 SYGVKD. The CDR3 covers 15 residues.

The J gene is TRBJ2-1, the V gene TRBV2, with D maybe TRBD1 (6 bases). Germline-derived CDR1 and CDR2 are SNHLY and FYNNEI. With 4 bases removed from V and 5 bases from J, the gap between germline ends came to 15 bases. CDR3 length equals 15 residues. CDR3: CASSAWGPSNNEQFF. In nucleotides, the CDR3 is TGTGCCAGCAGTGCGTGGGGGCCGAGTAACAATGAGCAGTTCTTC.

CDR3 sequence (DNA): TGTGCCAGTAGTATAGGAAGATTTATGGGGGAGACCCAGTACTTC. Translated: CASSIGRFMGETQYF. The rearrangement joins TRBV19 to TRBJ2-5; D not certain. The CDR3 contains 15 residues. V lost 1 base and J 5 bases, leaving 14 bases between the germline ends. The germline V gene has CDR1 LNHDA and CDR2 SQIVND (reference sequence).

The chain recombines TRBV15 with TRBJ2-5, with unresolved D. V lost 1 base, J lost 5 bases, and 14 bases lay in between. The CDR3 sequence is 15 residues long. Looked up from germline, CDR1 is LNHNV and CDR2 is YYDKDF (reference sequence). DNA of the CDR3: TGTGCCACCAGCAGAGGGTCTTCAGGTGGGGAGACCCAGTACTTC. Translated: CATSRGSSGGETQYF.

The V gene is TRBV24-1, the J gene TRBJ2-1; 9 bases fit TRBD2. The V and J ends lost 0 bases and 7 bases, in that order; junction bases with no gene match: 9. This CDR3 contains 17 residues. The germline V gene has CDR1 KGHDR and CDR2 SFDVKD. Here the CDR3 DNA reads TGTGCCACCAGTGATTTGGGGGCGGGAGGGGAGAGTAATGAGCAGTTCTTC. Encoded protein: CATSDLGAGGESNEQFF.

This clone has only one observation. The chain employs TRBV5-1 and TRBJ2-3, with 8 bases aligning to TRBD1. J gave up 0 bases and V 0 bases, and 0 bases lay outside the gene matches. This CDR3 has 15 amino acids. Germline V lookup: CDR1 SGHRS, CDR2 YFSETQ. CDR3: CASSLGDRSTDTQYF. The CDR3 DNA follows: TGCGCCAGCAGCTTGGGGGACAGGAGCACAGATACGCAGTATTTT.

This clone was found once. This chain links TRBV6-5 with TRBJ2-7, with D unresolved. From germline, CDR1 is MNHEY and CDR2 SVGAGI. The CDR3 runs to 13 residues. V lost 2 bases to trimming and J lost 6 bases, with 11 bases between them. CDR3 protein: CASSYGFTGEQYF. CDR3 nucleotides: TGTGCCAGCAGTTACGGATTTACCGGCGAGCAGTACTTC.

The chain joins TRBV9 to TRBJ2-1, with 10 bases fitting TRBD2. Trimming cost V 3 bases and J 10 bases; bases outside gene matches: 13. CDR3 length: 16 amino acids. The germline V gene has CDR1 SGDLS and CDR2 YYNGEE. The CDR3 DNA reads as TGTGCCAGCAGCGGTCAAGGGCTAGCGGGAGTATACGAGCAGTTCTTC. Protein product: CASSGQGLAGVYEQFF. The whole variable domain, filled in from reference TRBV9 and TRBJ2-1, reads DSGVTQTPKHLITATGQRVTLRCSPRSGDLSVYWYQQSLDQGLQFLIQYYNGEERAKGNILERFSAQQFPDLHSELNLSSLELGDSALYFCASSGQGLAGVYEQFFGPGTRLTVL.

This chain joins TRBV9 and TRBJ2-3; TRBD2 might be the D (5 bases). The CDR3 has 15 residues. With 3 bases removed from V and 3 bases from J, the gap between germline ends came to 14 bases. Germline V gene data show CDR1 as SGDLS and CDR2 as YYNGEE. CDR3 sequence: CASSALRTVTDTQYF. The CDR3 DNA is TGTGCCAGCAGCGCCCTACGGACTGTGACAGATACGCAGTATTTT.

The chain recombines TRBV19 with TRBJ1-6, with D possibly TRBD1 on 5 matching bases. Germline loops: CDR1 LNHDA, CDR2 SQIVND (reference sequence). CDR3 size: 14 residues. Trimming shortened V by 7 bases and J by 8 bases, and 15 bases separated the two germline ends. The CDR3 DNA sequence: TGTGCCAGTACTGCGGGACGGCCCGATTCACCCCTCCACTTT. Its translation: CASTAGRPDSPLHF.

The V call is TRBV19, the J call TRBJ1-2; 7 bases fit TRBD1. The CDR3 runs to 14 residues. The J segment lost 7 bases and the V segment lost 4 bases, leaving 9 bases of the junction unmatched. Germline CDR1 LNHDA, CDR2 SQIVND (reference sequence). Here the CDR3 DNA reads TGTGCCAGTAGTACTACCCCGACAGGGCCTGGCTACACCTTC. Its translation is CASSTTPTGPGYTF.

V usage is TRBV19 and J usage is TRBJ1-5; TRBD1 agrees at 7 bases. The CDR3 has 13 residues. Germline values: CDR1 LNHDA, CDR2 SQIVND (reference sequence). V lost 5 bases to trimming and J lost 4 bases; unmatched junction nucleotides: 2. This CDR3 reads CASSVTGNQPQHF. The CDR3 DNA reads as TGTGCCAGTAGTGTGACAGGGAATCAGCCCCAGCATTTT.

The rearrangement links TRBV5-1 to TRBJ1-2, with D possibly matching TRBD1 (5 bases). The germline CDR1 and CDR2 sequences are SGHRS and YFSETQ. V lost 7 bases and J 3 bases, leaving 16 bases between the germline ends. The CDR3 extends over 14 amino acids. For the CDR3, the DNA is TGCGCCAGCCGCCGGACACGTAATGACTATGGCTACACCTTC. Translated: CASRRTRNDYGYTF.

This clone was seen a single time. This chain links TRBV2 with TRBJ1-3; 7 positions agree with TRBD1. Germline V gives CDR1 SNHLY, CDR2 FYNNEI. The CDR3 extends over 14 amino acids. After removal of 2 bases from V and 11 bases from J, the junction contained 9 bases not matched to a gene. CDR3 protein: CASSESRTGGAIYF. CDR3 DNA sequence: TGTGCCAGCAGTGAATCCCGGACAGGTGGGGCCATATATTTT.

The rearrangement links TRBV6-5 to TRBJ1-1, with D possibly TRBD1 on 6 matching bases. Looked up from germline, CDR1 is MNHEY and CDR2 is SVGAGI. The ends were cut back, 1 base at V and 4 bases at J, with 16 bases in the middle. The CDR3 extends over 16 amino acids. The CDR3: CASSYLGGPGGTEAFF. DNA for the CDR3: TGTGCCAGCAGTTACTTGGGGGGCCCGGGGGGCACTGAAGCTTTCTTT.

The chain links TRBV19 to TRBJ2-5, with TRBD2 matching 9 bases. Germline-derived CDR1 and CDR2 are LNHDA and SQIVND (reference sequence). V dropped 5 bases and J dropped 1; count of bases not matched to a gene: 11. There are 17 residues in the CDR3. The CDR3 loop is CASSWRGRALSQETQYF. CDR3 sequence (DNA): TGTGCCAGTAGTTGGCGCGGGAGGGCCCTATCCCAAGAGACCCAGTACTTC.

The genes are TRBV3-1 (or the pseudogene TRBV3-2) and TRBJ1-2, with 8 bases matching TRBD1. CDR1 is LGHDT and CDR2 is YNNKEL in the germline V gene (reference sequence). The CDR3 sequence is 14 residues long. The junction had 5 bases not matched to a gene; V was cut back by 4 bases and J by 4 bases. The CDR3 bases are TGTGCCAGCAGCCTCGGACAGGGCCCCTATGGCTACACCTTC. Residues: CASSLGQGPYGYTF.

The chain couples TRBV19 to TRBJ2-1; 7 nucleotides match TRBD1. Germline trimming cut 9 bases from V and 0 bases from J; bases unmatched to any gene: 8. CDR3 length: 15 residues. The germline V gene has CDR1 LNHDA and CDR2 SQIVND (reference sequence). The CDR3 spells CASARDRVSYNEQFF. The CDR3 nucleotides read TGTGCCAGCGCCCGAGACAGGGTCTCCTACAATGAGCAGTTCTTC.

The chain is built from TRBV5-4 and TRBJ1-2; D is ambiguous. The CDR3 length is 15 residues. Germline V gene data show CDR1 as SGHNT and CDR2 as YYREEE (reference sequence). Trimming left V 7 bases short and J 1 base short, with 17 bases between. The CDR3 protein is CASRALGSINYGYTF. CDR3 sequence (DNA): TGTGCCAGCCGAGCCCTGGGGAGCATTAACTATGGCTACACCTTC.

A remark on this clone: Other DNA sequences from this sample encode an identical CDR3 as well. This chain links TRBV29-1 with TRBJ1-1; D gene ambiguous. The CDR3 has 11 residues. Trimming removed 7 bases from V and 0 bases from J, with 6 bases in between. The germline V gene has CDR1 SQVTM and CDR2 ANQGSEA. CDR3 in DNA: TGCAGCGGCACACTGAACACTGAAGCTTTCTTT. Translated, it gives CSGTLNTEAFF.